The present entry profiles one TCR beta chain with its context. In the authors' methods: Reference gene primer amplification in the assay estimated nucleated cell counts. The data were produced by immunoSEQ multiplex PCR, yet TCRdb's version contains in-frame clones alone and is incomplete. D and trimming were read from the DNA, whereas the V and J calls and clone size are those reported in that table. The repertoire holds about 190,000 clones, with around 83% as singletons. The data were taken from a study of blood T cell repertoires in COVID-19. Looking at the study overall: Donors in the United States, Italy and Spain gave samples during acute or convalescent COVID-19.

Germline CDR1 and CDR2: MGHDK and SYGVNS. V gave up 6 bases and J gave up 9 bases; unmatched junction bases: 8. The CDR3 loop spans 13 amino acids. This TCR derives from a young woman with active or convalescent COVID-19. The gene calls are TRBV25-1 and TRBJ2-3, with 8 bases aligning to TRBD2. Sequenced sample: peripheral blood. The CDR3 is CASRAGGDGTQYF. CDR3 coding DNA: TGTGCCAGCAGGGCCGGGGGGGATGGCACGCAGTATTTT.